This passage covers 10 T cell receptor beta chains from one sample sequenced in a study of blood T cell repertoires in COVID-19. The protocol was immunoSEQ multiplex PCR, while the TCRdb copy is restricted to in-frame clones and leaves out a portion. The sample carries 130,000 or so clones, roughly two thirds recorded once. The specimen sequenced was peripheral blood. The source is a woman aged 70 to 79 with acute or convalescent COVID-19.

The chain joins TRBV2 to TRBJ2-7; TRBD2 matches 12 bases. Unmatched junction bases numbered 8, after V lost 6 bases and J lost 5 bases. Germline CDR1 and CDR2: SNHLY and FYNNEI. CDR3 size: 15 residues. The CDR3 DNA reads as TGTGCCAGCAGGGGGGGGACTAGCGGGTTCAACGAGCAGTACTTC. Translating gives CASRGGTSGFNEQYF.

This clone has more than one count but fewer than ten. This specimen includes other DNA sequences encoding the same CDR3. This chain links TRBV24-1 with TRBJ2-2, with 8 bases that match TRBD1. The CDR3 consists of 16 residues. Per germline, CDR1 KGHDR and CDR2 SFDVKD. Trimming at V came to 0 bases and at J to 1 base, leaving 0 bases not matched to a gene. The CDR3 protein is CATSDLDRGNTGELFF. The CDR3 DNA is TGTGCCACCAGTGATTTGGACAGGGGGAACACCGGGGAGCTGTTTTTT.

The chain employs TRBV6-5 and TRBJ2-7, with TRBD1 as a possible D gene (5 bases). The V and J ends lost 6 bases and 4 bases respectively, with 10 bases between them. CDR1 MNHEY and CDR2 SVGAGI come from the germline V gene. The CDR3 loop spans 12 amino acids. DNA for the CDR3: TGTGCCAGCAGGACAGTGGCATACGAGCAGTACTTC. Residues: CASRTVAYEQYF.

The chain recombines TRBV2 with TRBJ2-3, with 14 bases fitting TRBD2. Germline values: CDR1 SNHLY, CDR2 FYNNEI. The CDR3 consists of 15 residues. Trimming took 7 bases from V and 5 from J; bases not matched to a gene: 5. Here the CDR3 DNA reads TGTGCCAGCAACCGACTAGCGGGGGGGATAGATACGCAGTATTTT. It specifies CASNRLAGGIDTQYF.

This chain links TRBV2 with TRBJ1-3; D unresolved. The CDR3 covers 15 residues. Germline V CDR1 and CDR2: SNHLY, FYNNEI. Trimming removed 4 bases at V and 0 bases at J, with 10 bases between. The CDR3 DNA is TGTGCCAGCAGTGTAGTCGCAGGCTCTGGAAACACCATATATTTT. It specifies CASSVVAGSGNTIYF.

This clone was seen only a few times. DNA of the CDR3: TGTGCCAGTAGGGTCGGGACAGGGTCCTACGAGCAGTACTTC. This codes for CASRVGTGSYEQYF. J is TRBJ2-7 and V is TRBV19, with 9 bases identical to TRBD1. V shed 6 bases, J shed 1 base, and the junction held 4 bases outside the gene matches. There are 14 residues in the CDR3. Per germline, CDR1 LNHDA and CDR2 SQIVND (reference sequence).

The chain joins TRBV28 to TRBJ1-1; D gene unclear. This CDR3 region has 11 residues. Germline lookup yields CDR1 MDHEN and CDR2 SYDVKM. V lost 4 bases and J lost 8, with 8 bases in between. CDR3 loop: CASSSPREAFF. For the CDR3, the DNA is TGTGCCAGCAGTTCTCCTCGGGAAGCTTTCTTT.

This chain connects TRBV6-6 to TRBJ2-1; 10 positions match TRBD2. With 6 bases clipped from V and 4 bases from J, the junction kept 6 bases outside the gene matches. The CDR3 is 15 residues long. Germline CDR1 MNHNY, CDR2 SVGAGI (reference sequence). The chain's CDR3 is CASSQIAGGYNEQFF. The CDR3 region has the DNA TGTGCCAGCAGCCAAATAGCGGGAGGATACAATGAGCAGTTCTTC.

The chain joins TRBV10-3 to TRBJ2-2; no reliable D call. Trimming stripped 5 bases from V and 4 bases from J, with 5 bases between. Germline V gene sequence: CDR1 ENHRY, CDR2 SYGVKD. This CDR3 spans 12 amino acids. The CDR3 is CAISPSTGELFF. CDR3 DNA: TGTGCCATCAGTCCATCCACCGGGGAGCTGTTTTTT.

This sequence joins TRBV24-1 and TRBJ2-7; 7 bases are shared with TRBD1. From germline, CDR1 is KGHDR and CDR2 SFDVKD. CDR3 size: 15 residues. With V trimmed by 3 bases and J by 2 bases, 6 bases remained unmatched. The CDR3 protein is CATSDHRGPTYEQYF. In nucleotides, the CDR3 is TGTGCCACCAGTGATCACAGGGGACCGACCTACGAGCAGTACTTC.